These 3 T cell receptor beta chains originate from one sample sequenced in a study of T-cell reconstitution after alpha-beta-depleted transplantation in children. Preparation of the TCRbeta library used unique molecular identifiers. MiXCR, run by TCRdb on the PCR reads, gives a single entry per CDR3 protein. The repertoire has a few hundred thousand distinct CDR3 sequences, about 9.4% of them found once; the top ten carry less than 2.5%. Sequences were derived from PBMCs from the stem cell graft donor, sampled from the stem cell graft. The receptor set was obtained from a human donor who donated a stem cell graft to a child with acute lymphoblastic leukemia.

This clonotype has more than one count but fewer than ten. The chain uses TRBV9 and TRBJ2-3; D not resolved. Trimming stripped 1 base from V and 5 bases from J, with 17 bases between. CDR1 and CDR2 from the germline V gene are SGDLS and YYNGEE. The CDR3 has 16 residues. The CDR3 DNA follows: TGTGCCAGCAGCGTAAGGAGCGTAGCTCCTGTAGATACGCAGTATTTT. Translated: CASSVRSVAPVDTQYF.

V usage is TRBV5-1 and J usage is TRBJ1-1; a possible D gene is TRBD1 (6 bases). The V end lost 6 bases, the J end lost 4 bases, and 13 bases lay between the germline ends. The CDR3 runs to 13 residues. Germline CDR1 reads SGHRS; CDR2 reads YFSETQ. CDR3 nucleotides: TGCGCCAGCACACCCCCAGGGGCCACTGAAGCTTTCTTT. Residues: CASTPPGATEAFF.

This clonotype came up many times. This chain links TRBV30 with TRBJ1-2, with 8 bases matching TRBD1. CDR1 GTSNPN and CDR2 SVGIG come from the germline V gene (reference sequence). The CDR3 runs 14 residues. The trim removed 4 bases at V and 3 bases at J, leaving 7 bases unmatched. The CDR3 loop is CAWNQGASDYGYTF. The CDR3 bases are TGTGCCTGGAACCAGGGGGCTTCGGACTATGGCTACACCTTC.